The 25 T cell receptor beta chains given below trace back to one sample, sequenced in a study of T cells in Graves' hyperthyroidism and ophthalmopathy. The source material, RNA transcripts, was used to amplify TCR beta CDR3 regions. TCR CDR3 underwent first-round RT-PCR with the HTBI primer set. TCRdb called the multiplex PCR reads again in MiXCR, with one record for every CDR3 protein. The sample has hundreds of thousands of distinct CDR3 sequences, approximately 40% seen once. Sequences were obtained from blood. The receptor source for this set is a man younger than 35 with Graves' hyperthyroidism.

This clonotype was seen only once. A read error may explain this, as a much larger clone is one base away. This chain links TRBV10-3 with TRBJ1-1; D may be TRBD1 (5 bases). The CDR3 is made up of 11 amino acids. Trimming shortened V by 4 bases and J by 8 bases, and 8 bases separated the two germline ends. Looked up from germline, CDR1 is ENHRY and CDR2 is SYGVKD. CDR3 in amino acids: CAISGGREAFF. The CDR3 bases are TGTGCCATCAGTGGGGGACGGGAAGCTTTCTTT.

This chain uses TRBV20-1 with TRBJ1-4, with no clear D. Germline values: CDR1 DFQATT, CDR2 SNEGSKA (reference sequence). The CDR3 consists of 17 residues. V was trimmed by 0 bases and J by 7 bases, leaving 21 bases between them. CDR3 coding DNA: TGCAGTGCTAGAGATTTCCGTGGCGTAGGAGCGGGTGAAAAACTGTTTTTT. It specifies CSARDFRGVGAGEKLFF.

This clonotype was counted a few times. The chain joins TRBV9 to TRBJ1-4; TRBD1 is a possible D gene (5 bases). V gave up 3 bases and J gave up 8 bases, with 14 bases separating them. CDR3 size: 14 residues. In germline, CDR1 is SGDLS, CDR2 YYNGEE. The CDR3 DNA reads TGTGCCAGCAGCGAAGGGGCAGAAGGGGAAAAACTGTTTTTT. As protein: CASSEGAEGEKLFF. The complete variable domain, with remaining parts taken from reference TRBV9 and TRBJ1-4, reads DSGVTQTPKHLITATGQRVTLRCSPRSGDLSVYWYQQSLDQGLQFLIQYYNGEERAKGNILERFSAQQFPDLHSELNLSSLELGDSALYFCASSEGAEGEKLFFGSGTQLSVL.

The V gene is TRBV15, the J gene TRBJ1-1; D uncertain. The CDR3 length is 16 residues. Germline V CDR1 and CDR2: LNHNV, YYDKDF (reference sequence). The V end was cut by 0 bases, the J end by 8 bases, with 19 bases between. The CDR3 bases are TGTGCCACCAGCAGAGAGACTACTAGGTCTAGCACAGAAGCTTTCTTT. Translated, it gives CATSRETTRSSTEAFF.

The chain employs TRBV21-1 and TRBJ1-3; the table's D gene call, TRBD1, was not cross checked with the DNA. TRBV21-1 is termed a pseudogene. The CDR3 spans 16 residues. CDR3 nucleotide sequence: TGTGCCAGCAGCATCGGGACAGCCCCCTCTGGAAACACCATATATTTT. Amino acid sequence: CASSIGTAPSGNTIYF.

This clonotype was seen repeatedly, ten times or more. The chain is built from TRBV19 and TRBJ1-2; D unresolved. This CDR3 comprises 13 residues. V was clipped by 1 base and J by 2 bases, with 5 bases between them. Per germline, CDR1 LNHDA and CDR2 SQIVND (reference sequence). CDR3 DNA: TGTGCCAGTAGTATAGGAACAAACTATGGCTACACCTTC. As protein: CASSIGTNYGYTF.

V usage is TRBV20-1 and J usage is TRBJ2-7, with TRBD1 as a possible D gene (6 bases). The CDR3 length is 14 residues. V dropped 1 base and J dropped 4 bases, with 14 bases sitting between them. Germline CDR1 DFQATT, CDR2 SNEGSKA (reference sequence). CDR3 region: CSARVFGRGYEQYF. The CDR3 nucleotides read TGCAGTGCTAGAGTGTTCGGCAGGGGATACGAGCAGTACTTC.

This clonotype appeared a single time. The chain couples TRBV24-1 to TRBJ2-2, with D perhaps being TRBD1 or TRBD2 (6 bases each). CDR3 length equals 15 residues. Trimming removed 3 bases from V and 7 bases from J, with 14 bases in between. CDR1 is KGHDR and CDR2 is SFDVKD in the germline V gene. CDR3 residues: CATSDPRGDVGELFF. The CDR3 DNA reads TGTGCCACCAGTGATCCAAGGGGGGACGTCGGGGAGCTGTTTTTT.

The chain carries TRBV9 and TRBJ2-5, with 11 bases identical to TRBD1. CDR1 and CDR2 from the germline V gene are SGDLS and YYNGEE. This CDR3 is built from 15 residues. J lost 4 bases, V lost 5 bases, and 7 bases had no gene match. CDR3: CASSPGQGGAETQYF. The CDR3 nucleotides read TGTGCCAGCAGTCCGGGACAGGGGGGAGCAGAGACCCAGTACTTC. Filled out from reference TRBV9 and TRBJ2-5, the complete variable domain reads DSGVTQTPKHLITATGQRVTLRCSPRSGDLSVYWYQQSLDQGLQFLIQYYNGEERAKGNILERFSAQQFPDLHSELNLSSLELGDSALYFCASSPGQGGAETQYFGPGTRLLVL.

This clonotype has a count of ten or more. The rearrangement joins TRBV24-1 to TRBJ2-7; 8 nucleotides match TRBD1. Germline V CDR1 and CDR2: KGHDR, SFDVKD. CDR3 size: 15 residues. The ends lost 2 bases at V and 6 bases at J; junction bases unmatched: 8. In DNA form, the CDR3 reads TGTGCCACCAGTGATTCGGGACAGGCCGGGGGCGAGCAGTACTTC. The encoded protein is CATSDSGQAGGEQYF.

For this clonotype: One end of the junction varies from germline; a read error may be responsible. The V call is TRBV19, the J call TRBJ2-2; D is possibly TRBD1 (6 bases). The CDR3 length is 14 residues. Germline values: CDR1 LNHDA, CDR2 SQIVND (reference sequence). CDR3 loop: CASCWGLNTGELLF. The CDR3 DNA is TGTGCCAGTTGCTGGGGGCTGAACACCGGGGAGCTGCTTTTT.

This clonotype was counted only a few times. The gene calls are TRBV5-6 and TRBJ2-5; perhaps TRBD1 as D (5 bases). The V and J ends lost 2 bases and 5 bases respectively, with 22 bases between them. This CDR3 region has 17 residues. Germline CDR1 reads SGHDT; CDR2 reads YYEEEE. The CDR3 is CASSFSDTVGMLETQYF. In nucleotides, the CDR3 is TGTGCCAGCAGCTTTTCGGACACGGTGGGCATGTTGGAGACCCAGTACTTC.

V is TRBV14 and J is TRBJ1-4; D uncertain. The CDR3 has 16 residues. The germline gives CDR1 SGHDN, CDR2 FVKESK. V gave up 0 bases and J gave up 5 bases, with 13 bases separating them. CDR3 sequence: CASSQERASANEKLFF. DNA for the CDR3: TGTGCCAGCAGCCAAGAGCGAGCATCCGCCAATGAAAAACTGTTTTTT.

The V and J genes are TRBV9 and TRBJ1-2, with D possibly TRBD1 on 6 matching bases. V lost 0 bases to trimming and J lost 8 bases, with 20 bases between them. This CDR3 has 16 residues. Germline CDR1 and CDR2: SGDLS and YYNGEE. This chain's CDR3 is CASSVGVTGGGSGYTF. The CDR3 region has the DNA TGTGCCAGCAGCGTAGGTGTTACGGGGGGGGGCTCCGGCTACACCTTC.

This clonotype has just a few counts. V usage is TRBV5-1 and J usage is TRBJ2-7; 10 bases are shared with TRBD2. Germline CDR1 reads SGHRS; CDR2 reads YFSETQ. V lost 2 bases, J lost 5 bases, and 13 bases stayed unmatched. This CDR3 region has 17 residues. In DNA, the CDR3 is TGCGCCAGCAGCTTCGCTAGCGGGGGCCTACCATCGGACGAGCAGTACTTC. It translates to CASSFASGGLPSDEQYF.

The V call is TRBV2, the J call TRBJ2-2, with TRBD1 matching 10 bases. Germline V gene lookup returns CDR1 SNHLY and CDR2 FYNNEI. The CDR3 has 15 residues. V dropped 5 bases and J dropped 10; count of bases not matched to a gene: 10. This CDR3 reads CASSPRTGGGVELFF. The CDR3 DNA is TGTGCCAGCAGTCCCCGGACAGGGGGTGGTGTGGAGCTGTTTTTT.

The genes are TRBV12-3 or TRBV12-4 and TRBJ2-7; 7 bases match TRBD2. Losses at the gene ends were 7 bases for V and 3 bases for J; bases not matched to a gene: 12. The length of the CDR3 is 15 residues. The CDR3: CASTQVGGVVYEQYF. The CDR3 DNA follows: TGTGCCAGCACACAAGTGGGGGGGGTCGTCTACGAGCAGTACTTC.

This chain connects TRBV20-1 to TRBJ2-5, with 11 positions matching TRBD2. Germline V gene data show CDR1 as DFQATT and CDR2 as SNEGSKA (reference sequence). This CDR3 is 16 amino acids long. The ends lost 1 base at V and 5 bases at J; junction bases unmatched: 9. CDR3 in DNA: TGCAGTGCTAGAGGGAGACTAGCGGGGCATAGGGAGACCCAGTACTTC. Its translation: CSARGRLAGHRETQYF.

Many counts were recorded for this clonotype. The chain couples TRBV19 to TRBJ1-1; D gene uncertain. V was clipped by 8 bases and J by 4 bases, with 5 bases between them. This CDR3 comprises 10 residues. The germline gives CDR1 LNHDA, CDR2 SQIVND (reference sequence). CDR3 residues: CASSSTEAFF. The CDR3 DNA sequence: TGTGCCAGTTCGAGCACTGAAGCTTTCTTT.

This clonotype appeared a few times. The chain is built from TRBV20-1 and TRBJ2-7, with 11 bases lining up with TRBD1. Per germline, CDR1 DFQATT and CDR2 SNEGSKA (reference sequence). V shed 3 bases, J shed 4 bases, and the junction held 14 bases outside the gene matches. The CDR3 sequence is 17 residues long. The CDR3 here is CSARKPDGTGGAYEQYF. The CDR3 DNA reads TGCAGTGCTAGGAAACCGGACGGGACAGGGGGAGCATACGAGCAGTACTTC.

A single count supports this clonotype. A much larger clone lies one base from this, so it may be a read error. For the CDR3, the DNA is TGTGCCAGCAGCGTAGGGATGGACCTATATCAGCCCCAGCATTTT. Translating it yields CASSVGMDLYQPQHF. V gene TRBV9 combines with J gene TRBJ1-5; D is unresolved. Trimming removed 0 bases at V and 5 bases at J, with 12 bases between. CDR1 and CDR2 (germline): SGDLS, YYNGEE. The CDR3 has 15 amino acids.

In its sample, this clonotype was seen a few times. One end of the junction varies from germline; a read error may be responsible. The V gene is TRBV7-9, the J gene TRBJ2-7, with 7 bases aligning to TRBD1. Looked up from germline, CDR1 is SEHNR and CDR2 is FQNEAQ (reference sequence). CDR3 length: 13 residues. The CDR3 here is CASSAWTGYEQYF. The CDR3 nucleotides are TGCGCCAGCAGCGCATGGACAGGTTACGAGCAGTACTTC.

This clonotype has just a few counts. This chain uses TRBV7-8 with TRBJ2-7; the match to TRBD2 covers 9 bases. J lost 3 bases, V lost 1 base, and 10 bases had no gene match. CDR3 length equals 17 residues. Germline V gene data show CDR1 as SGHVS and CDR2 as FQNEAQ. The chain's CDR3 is CASSLGRAGGAIYEQYF. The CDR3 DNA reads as TGTGCCAGCAGCTTAGGACGAGCGGGGGGAGCTATCTACGAGCAGTACTTC.

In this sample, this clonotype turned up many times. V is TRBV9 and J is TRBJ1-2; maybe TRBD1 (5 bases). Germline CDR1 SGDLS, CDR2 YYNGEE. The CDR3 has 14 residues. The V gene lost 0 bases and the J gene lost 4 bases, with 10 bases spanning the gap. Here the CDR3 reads CASSVDGALYGYTF. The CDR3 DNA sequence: TGTGCCAGCAGCGTAGACGGGGCTCTCTATGGCTACACCTTC.

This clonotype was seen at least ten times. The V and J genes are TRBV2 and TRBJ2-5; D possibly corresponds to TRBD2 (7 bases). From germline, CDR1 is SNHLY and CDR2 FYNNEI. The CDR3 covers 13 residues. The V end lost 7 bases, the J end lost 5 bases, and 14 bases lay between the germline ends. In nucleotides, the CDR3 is TGTGCCAGCATCAGACGGGGGGCGGAGACCCAGTACTTC. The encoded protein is CASIRRGAETQYF.